This T cell receptor beta chain came from a study of T-cell reconstitution after alpha-beta-depleted transplantation in children. The TCRbeta library was prepared with unique molecular identifiers. TCRdb reprocessed the PCR reads with MiXCR, giving one entry per CDR3 protein. The sample records some 440,000 distinct CDR3 sequences, about a sixth being singletons. Trimming took 0 bases from V and 2 from J; bases not matched to a gene: 2. The CDR3 is 16 residues long. Germline V gene sequence: CDR1 MNHEY, CDR2 SVGAGI. The material sequenced was PBMCs, mostly from graft donor cells, taken 360 days after TCRalphabeta/CD19-depleted stem cell transplant. The V gene is TRBV6-5, the J gene TRBJ2-2; 8 bases line up with TRBD1. This TCR came from a boy in the first two years of life who had a stem cell transplant for Wiskott-Aldrich syndrome, so the T cells may come from the graft donor. The CDR3 reads CASSYSTGANTGELFF. CDR3 DNA: TGTGCCAGCAGTTACTCGACAGGGGCTAACACCGGGGAGCTGTTTTTT.